This TCR beta chain was retrieved from a study of identical twins (TCRdb year 2016). A note on the overall study: To test whether fetal clonotypes persist, the study used deep sequencing on TCR alpha and beta repertoires from monozygotic twins, unrelated adults of various ages, and cord blood. To rule out contamination, the twin experiments were replicated at different times with different library preparation protocols. On the study overall, not on this receptor specifically: Compared with coincidental sharing between unrelated individuals, an excess of low generation-probability sequences was observed among out-of-frame TCR alpha sequences shared between twins. Excess twin sharing in beta out-of-frame sequences was weaker because fewer shared sequences lowered the signal-to-noise ratio. Because the same donors could not be followed over many years, the conclusions depended on cross-sectional statistical analysis. Out-of-frame TCR alpha sharing in monozygotic twins was systematically underestimated by recombination models, whereas sharing between unrelated individuals was in agreement with the recombination models. Fewer insertions were carried by abundant cord blood beta clonotypes; a weaker similar trend was observed in young adult naive repertoires, while no such trend was observed in memory repertoires. Zero-insertion analyses could be partly confounded by invariant T cells such as MAIT and iNKT, though diverse VJ usage argued against such confounding for most clonotypes.

The library was prepared using 5' RACE. The reads were generated on an Illumina HiSeq 2000. A universal primer binding site was added through template switching, and the final cDNA carried a unique molecular identifier so that TCR cDNA molecules could be counted accurately. Specific primers in the conserved constant-segment region were used to synthesize first-strand cDNA for TCR alpha and beta chains. To control for contamination, every cDNA library was double barcoded, receiving both a SMART-Mk sample barcode and Illumina barcodes. Two successive PCR steps introduced TruSeq adapter sequences along with Illumina sample barcodes. Sequencing of the TCR alpha and beta cDNA libraries was done on the Illumina HiSeq platform using custom primers. The study's own analysis went as follows. Raw reads were processed with MiGEC to extract unique molecular identifiers, and MiXCR was used to determine CDR3 positions. For each individual, recombination models were inferred using an EM algorithm with the repgenHMM and IGoR tools. Shared clonotypes were analyzed with the tcR package in R, and sharing was normalized by the product of cloneset sizes. To study raw recombination without the effects of thymic and clonal selection, out-of-frame nonproductive sequences were analyzed. TCRdb took the public reads, trimmed them with fastp at Q25, ran MiXCR for clone calling and kept in-frame beta chains. Entries that share a CDR3 protein sequence are merged under the most common genes and DNA. TCRdb's processing, not the authors', yielded these V and J calls. The sample table contains about 690,000 distinct CDR3 sequences; only one count was recorded for roughly 6% of them. Of the sample, around 1.7% is held by the ten largest clones.

This clonotype was detected a few times. No cognate antigen has been identified for it. No per-base quality is available; no much larger clone lies one base away. Every donor was a healthy Caucasian. Three unrelated non-twin adults were also sequenced: a male aged 18 to 29, a male aged 50 to 60 and a female aged 50 to 60. Using Miltenyi CD45RO+ enrichment and human naive T-cell isolation kits, memory (CD45RO+) and naive T cells were isolated from PBMC. Sequenced material: naive T cells sorted from blood. The cell subset or site label for this specimen denotes: cells isolated with a human naive T-cell isolation kit. This TCR came from a man between 18 and 29 years old in good health.

The DNA sequence follows: TGTGCCAGCAGCTTAGCGAGGGACACCGGGGAGCTGTTTTTT. This yields the protein CASSLARDTGELFF. The chain uses TRBV7-2 and TRBJ2-2; matching of 5 bases hints at TRBD2 as the D gene. A distance of 5 bases separates the germline ends of V and J, which lose 0 bases and 3 bases respectively. There are 14 amino acids in the CDR3, from cysteine to phenylalanine inclusive. Only CDR3 DNA is held: 42 bases, read in frame from base 1. The CDR1 and CDR2 encoded by the germline V gene are SGHTA and FQGNSA.